Below, 29 T cell receptor beta chains from the same sample are listed, as sequenced in a study of molecular identifiers for immune sequencing clone quantification. TCRdb redid the calling of the PCR reads with MiXCR, one entry per CDR3 protein. The sample has 490,000 or so distinct CDR3 sequences; 25% are singletons. The sample comprised naive CD8+ T cells from blood, with Jurkat cell RNA spiked in. Regarding subset: FACS-sorted CD8+CD4-CCR7+CD45RA+ naive T cells. These receptors all come from a human donor in good health. Some libraries in this study had Jurkat cell RNA spiked in.

This clonotype was recorded at least ten times. This rearrangement joins TRBV28 to TRBJ1-6; D may be TRBD1 (5 bases). The CDR3 consists of 14 residues. V gave up 6 bases and J gave up 6 bases, with 12 bases separating them. Germline-derived CDR1 and CDR2 are MDHEN and SYDVKM. The CDR3, as DNA: TGTGCCAGCAGCCAGACAGAGATTAATTCACCCCTCCACTTT. Residues: CASSQTEINSPLHF.

A remark on this clonotype: A much larger clonotype is one base distant, so this may be a read error. The chain has TRBV20-1 and TRBJ2-3, with D perhaps assigned TRBD1 or TRBD2 (6 bases each). Germline lookup yields CDR1 DFQATT and CDR2 SNEGSKA (reference sequence). V lost 0 bases and J lost 9, with 19 bases in between. The CDR3 runs to 15 residues. Here the CDR3 reads CSARDFRGRLETQYF. The CDR3 nucleotides are TGCAGTGCTAGAGATTTCCGGGGGCGCTTAGAAACGCAGTATTTT.

This clonotype has ten or more counts. CDR3: CASSDLATNTRGEQYF. CDR3 DNA sequence: TGTGCCAGCAGTGATCTGGCAACCAACACGAGGGGCGAGCAGTACTTC. This chain joins TRBV2 and TRBJ2-7; TRBD1 or TRBD2 may be the D gene (5 bases each). Per the germline V gene, CDR1 is SNHLY and CDR2 is FYNNEI. The CDR3 spans 16 residues. Trimming left V 3 bases short and J 6 bases short, with 21 bases between.

This clonotype occurred a few times. V usage is TRBV7-9 and J usage is TRBJ2-7; TRBD1 aligns across 9 bases. This CDR3 contains 14 residues. Germline values: CDR1 SEHNR, CDR2 FQNEAQ (reference sequence). Trimming cost V 5 bases and J 4 bases; bases outside gene matches: 6. DNA for the CDR3: TGTGCCAGCAGCGCGTGGACAGGGGCGTACGAGCAGTACTTC. Translating gives CASSAWTGAYEQYF. Full variable domain (missing parts from reference TRBV7-9 and TRBJ2-7): DTGVSQNPRHKITKRGQNVTFRCDPISEHNRLYWYRQTLGQGPEFLTYFQNEAQLEKSRLLSDRFSAERPKGSFSTLEIQRTEQGDSAMYLCASSAWTGAYEQYFGPGTRLTVT.

The J gene is TRBJ1-1, the V gene TRBV12-3 or TRBV12-4, with D unclear. The CDR3 runs to 14 residues. Trimming removed 2 bases at V and 0 bases at J, with 7 bases between. The chain's CDR3 is CASSLYGMNTEAFF. CDR3 nucleotide sequence: TGTGCCAGCAGTTTATACGGGATGAACACTGAAGCTTTCTTT.

Only a few counts were recorded for this clonotype. The chain combines TRBV29-1 with TRBJ2-2; 14 bases align to TRBD2. The trim removed 6 bases at V and 7 bases at J, leaving 10 bases unmatched. Germline V gene lookup returns CDR1 SQVTM and CDR2 ANQGSEA. The CDR3 consists of 16 residues. The CDR3 DNA follows: TGCAGCGTCATTCCGGGACTAGCGGGAGTTGACGGGGAGCTGTTTTTT. Its translation: CSVIPGLAGVDGELFF.

J is TRBJ2-4 and V is TRBV20-1, with D tentatively TRBD2 (6 bases). The CDR3 has 16 amino acids. Germline assignment: CDR1 DFQATT and CDR2 SNEGSKA (reference sequence). Trimming stripped 3 bases from V and 5 bases from J, with 20 bases between. Written as DNA, the CDR3 is TGCAGTGCTAGTCGGAGGGGTCGGGGGTACGAAAACATTCAGTACTTC. Translation gives CSASRRGRGYENIQYF.

This clonotype was seen a handful of times. The chain employs TRBV19 and TRBJ1-4; D is possibly TRBD1 (5 bases). The CDR3 runs 15 residues. Germline CDR1 reads LNHDA; CDR2 reads SQIVND (reference sequence). The ends were cut back, 5 bases at V and 6 bases at J, with 16 bases in the middle. The CDR3 DNA sequence: TGTGCCAGTAGTTCGACCGGGACTTCATATGAAAAACTGTTTTTT. Its protein product is CASSSTGTSYEKLFF.

This clonotype occurred many times. The V call is TRBV6-5, the J call TRBJ2-5; D gene ambiguous. CDR1 and CDR2 (germline): MNHEY, SVGAGI. Between the trimmed V and J ends, which lost 0 bases and 1 base, there was a span of 6 bases. The length of the CDR3 is 14 residues. CDR3 bases: TGTGCCAGCAGTTACTCGGCGGCCCAAGAGACCCAGTACTTC. This sequence encodes CASSYSAAQETQYF.

The chain is built from TRBV27 and TRBJ2-1; 8 bases agree with TRBD2. J gave up 8 bases and V 5 bases, and 11 bases lay outside the gene matches. The germline V gene has CDR1 MNHEY and CDR2 SMNVEV (reference sequence). The CDR3 totals 15 residues. For the CDR3, the DNA is TGTGCCAGCAGTGGAGGGAGCGGGAGCTTCCATGAGCAGTTCTTC. The encoded protein is CASSGGSGSFHEQFF.

The CDR3, as DNA: TGCAGTGCTAGAGAACTAGCGGGCTACGAGCAGTACTTC. It codes for CSARELAGYEQYF. The chain links TRBV20-1 to TRBJ2-7; 9 nucleotides agree with TRBD2. With V trimmed by 0 bases and J by 3 bases, 0 bases remained unmatched. The germline V gene has CDR1 DFQATT and CDR2 SNEGSKA (reference sequence). This CDR3 is 13 amino acids long.

The rearrangement uses TRBV5-4 and TRBJ2-2, with no clear D. The CDR3 runs 13 residues. Per germline, CDR1 SGHNT and CDR2 YYREEE (reference sequence). Deletions cut 4 bases from V and 5 bases from J, with 9 bases between. CDR3 in amino acids: CASSPKRTGELFF. The CDR3 DNA is TGTGCCAGCAGCCCAAAGAGGACCGGGGAGCTGTTTTTT.

Only a few counts were recorded for this clonotype. The genes are TRBV7-9 and TRBJ2-7; D call uncertain. CDR3 size: 12 residues. Trimming took off 4 bases at V and 2 bases at J, with 6 bases between the two ends. Germline CDR1 SEHNR, CDR2 FQNEAQ (reference sequence). CDR3 amino acids: CASSSHTYEQYF. CDR3 coding DNA: TGTGCCAGCAGCTCCCATACCTACGAGCAGTACTTC.

Points on this clonotype: A much larger clone differs by one base, so this may be a read error. The V gene is TRBV4-1, the J gene TRBJ2-7; the D is unclear. The CDR3 is 18 residues long. The germline gives CDR1 MGHRA, CDR2 YSYEKL. The CDR3 is CASSQDLSLWPSSYGQYF. CDR3 nucleotide sequence: TGCGCCAGCAGCCAAGATCTCTCACTTTGGCCCAGCTCCTACGGGCAGTACTTC.

This clonotype was counted once. V and J are TRBV5-1 and TRBJ2-3; possibly TRBD1 or TRBD2 for D (6 bases each). The CDR3 contains 16 residues. In germline, CDR1 is SGHRS, CDR2 YFSETQ. V was cut by 1 base and J by 4 bases, with 16 bases left in between. In nucleotides, the CDR3 is TGCGCCAGCAGCTTGAAGGCAGGGGACTTTGCAGATACGCAGTATTTT. This encodes CASSLKAGDFADTQYF.

As for this clonotype: Being one base from a much bigger clone, this may be a read error. The V call is TRBV5-6, the J call TRBJ2-5; D is unclear. Trimming stripped 6 bases from V and 5 bases from J, with 14 bases between. The CDR3 covers 13 residues. Germline V gives CDR1 SGHDT, CDR2 YYEEEE. The CDR3: CASKPSPHETQYF. The DNA for the CDR3 is TGTGCCAGCAAACCCAGCCCCCATGAGACCCAGTACTTC.

The sample holds many counts of this clonotype. The V call is TRBV24-1, the J call TRBJ1-1; possibly TRBD1 for D (5 bases). Germline V gene data show CDR1 as KGHDR and CDR2 as SFDVKD. The CDR3 is 12 amino acids. Between the trimmed V and J ends, which lost 9 bases and 7 bases, there was a span of 14 bases. The CDR3 coding sequence is TGTGCCACCGAGGAGGGGTCGGGTGAAGCTTTCTTT. Encoded protein: CATEEGSGEAFF.

This clonotype was observed many times. The chain couples TRBV27 to TRBJ2-7, with unresolved D. From germline, CDR1 is MNHEY and CDR2 SMNVEV (reference sequence). The CDR3 is 15 amino acids. V lost 8 bases and J lost 7, with 24 bases in between. CDR3 protein: CASVLRPGPNLEQYF. CDR3 in DNA: TGTGCCAGCGTCCTACGACCGGGCCCCAATTTGGAGCAGTACTTC.

The rearrangement uses TRBV6-5 and TRBJ1-1; D gene unclear. This CDR3 is 14 amino acids long. Per germline, CDR1 MNHEY and CDR2 SVGAGI. Trimming stripped 0 bases from V and 2 bases from J, with 7 bases between. The CDR3 DNA reads as TGTGCCAGCAGTTACTCGCCCGCAAACACTGAAGCTTTCTTT. This encodes CASSYSPANTEAFF.

This clonotype was seen a handful of times. The chain employs TRBV11-2 and TRBJ1-1, with a tentative D call TRBD1 (5 bases). V dropped 4 bases and J dropped 6 bases, with 12 bases sitting between them. The CDR3 has 13 amino acids. Germline values: CDR1 SGHAT, CDR2 FQNNGV. The CDR3 region has the DNA TGTGCCAGCAGCTCAGGGAGGGCCGCTGAAGCTTTCTTT. Translation gives CASSSGRAAEAFF.

There are many counts of this clonotype. The V gene is TRBV27, the J gene TRBJ1-6; 10 nucleotides match TRBD1. The germline gives CDR1 MNHEY, CDR2 SMNVEV (reference sequence). V lost 5 bases to trimming and J lost 7 bases; unmatched junction nucleotides: 2. There are 14 residues in the CDR3. CDR3 DNA: TGTGCCAGCAGTCTGACAGGGGGCAATTCACCCCTCCACTTT. It is translated as CASSLTGGNSPLHF.

With regard to this clonotype: The conserved final phenylalanine or tryptophan is absent from the CDR3, which likely points to a read error. This chain joins TRBV18 and TRBJ1-5; D remains unclear. The CDR3 runs to 17 residues. V gave up 3 bases and J gave up 0 bases, with 15 bases separating them. The germline CDR1 and CDR2 sequences are KGHSH and LQKENI. The DNA of the CDR3 is TGTGCCAGCTCACCCGTAGGCCACAGAGGTAGCAATCAGCCCCAGCATTCT. This gives the protein CASSPVGHRGSNQPQHS.

This clonotype was counted between two and nine times. The V gene is TRBV5-4, the J gene TRBJ2-5; D is perhaps TRBD2 (5 bases). Germline CDR1 SGHNT, CDR2 YYREEE (reference sequence). CDR3 length equals 15 residues. Trimming shortened V by 4 bases and J by 3 bases, and 16 bases separated the two germline ends. Written as DNA, the CDR3 is TGTGCCAGCAGCCCCGAGAGGGTACCGGAAGAGACCCAGTACTTC. It is translated as CASSPERVPEETQYF.

The rearrangement links TRBV5-6 to TRBJ1-1; D is unresolved. V dropped 4 bases and J dropped 0 bases, with 22 bases sitting between them. The CDR3 is 18 residues long. Germline CDR1 and CDR2: SGHDT and YYEEEE. The DNA for the CDR3 is TGTGCCAGCAGCCCACCCAGGCCAGTGGCAGTAGTGAACACTGAAGCTTTCTTT. It yields the protein CASSPPRPVAVVNTEAFF.

As for this clonotype: A read error is possible here, since a much larger clone lies one base away. The CDR3 ends on some other residue instead of the conserved phenylalanine or tryptophan, so this is likely a read error. The chain uses TRBV5-1 and TRBJ2-2; weak D call: TRBD1 (5 bases). V shed 1 base and J shed 0 bases, with 7 bases lying between them. Germline V CDR1 and CDR2: SGHRS, YFSETQ. The CDR3 spans 15 residues. The DNA of the CDR3 is TGCGCCAGCAGCTTGCGGACAACGAACACCGGGGAGCTGTTTCTT. Its translation: CASSLRTTNTGELFL.

This clonotype showed up just a few times. The chain recombines TRBV9 with TRBJ1-3; D uncertain. V lost 3 bases and J lost 4, with 14 bases in between. Germline CDR1 reads SGDLS; CDR2 reads YYNGEE. The CDR3 is 15 amino acids. This CDR3 reads CASSGYPEGGNTIYF. The CDR3 nucleotides are TGTGCCAGCAGCGGGTATCCCGAAGGGGGAAACACCATATATTTT.

This clonotype has just a few counts. V and J are TRBV7-9 and TRBJ2-2, with 8 bases that match TRBD1. From germline, CDR1 is SEHNR and CDR2 FQNEAQ (reference sequence). The CDR3 extends over 14 amino acids. Trimming removed 4 bases from V and 3 bases from J; junction bases left unmatched: 1. As DNA, the CDR3 is TGTGCCAGCAGCTCGGGACAGGACACCGGGGAGCTGTTTTTT. Its protein is CASSSGQDTGELFF.

This clonotype was observed many times. This chain joins TRBV7-9 and TRBJ2-3; 8 positions agree with TRBD2. After removal of 4 bases from V and 0 bases from J, the junction contained 9 bases not matched to a gene. CDR1 SEHNR and CDR2 FQNEAQ come from the germline V gene (reference sequence). CDR3 size: 17 residues. CDR3 coding DNA: TGTGCCAGCAGCTACCCAGCCGCGGGGGGAAGCACAGATACGCAGTATTTT. Protein: CASSYPAAGGSTDTQYF.

This clonotype has more than one count but fewer than ten. V usage is TRBV6-2 or TRBV6-3 and J usage is TRBJ2-1; D unclear. Trimming took off 0 bases at V and 3 bases at J, with 0 bases between the two ends. The CDR3 has 12 amino acids. The germline CDR1 and CDR2 sequences are MNHEY and SVGEGT. CDR3 DNA: TGTGCCAGCAGTTACTCCTACAATGAGCAGTTCTTC. Amino acid sequence: CASSYSYNEQFF.